The TCR beta chain under discussion was sequenced for a study of tumor-infiltrating lymphocytes in primary liver carcinoma. Overall study: Samples returned roughly 3.65 to 8 million productive TCRbeta reads each. Read depth did not differ significantly between tissue types. General observations from the study: Among the pair types, tumor region pairs showed more overlap than tumor-adjacent and tumor-blood pairs.

Germline assignment: CDR1 SGHAT and CDR2 FQNNGV. V was pared by 8 bases and J by 6 bases, with 14 bases of the junction left unmatched. The CDR3 is made up of 16 amino acids. Starting material of 450 to 550 ng total RNA yielded TCR beta cDNA via a constant-region primer. Slightly modified ARM-PCR served as the procedure for the TCR beta libraries. These libraries came from three rounds of nested multiplex PCR. The two initial PCR rounds, roughly 10 cycles each, used TRBV1-TRBV30 forward and C-beta reverse primers. From the multiplex PCR reads, TCRdb called clonotypes with MiXCR, one entry per CDR3 protein. Of more than 100,000 distinct CDR3 sequences in the sample, 55% to 70% were seen once. Co-extraction of RNA and DNA was performed on roughly 17-32 mg of unsorted bulk tissue. The patients lived with chronic HBV infection and had not yet received any treatment. About this clonotype itself: What it binds is unknown.

Sample: tumor-adjacent normal liver tissue. V usage is TRBV11-2 and J usage is TRBJ2-7; the match to TRBD2 covers 12 bases. The receptor comes from a woman aged 60-75 years with primary liver carcinoma and hepatitis B virus infection. The CDR3 here is CASGYNQPGLAGEQYF. In DNA form, the CDR3 reads TGTGCCAGCGGCTACAACCAGCCGGGACTAGCGGGCGAGCAGTACTTC.